This TCR beta chain derives from a study of blood T cell repertoires in COVID-19 (dated by TCRdb to 2018 to 2021). In the study overall: Samples from collaborators originated in the United States, Italy and Spain and spanned both the acute and convalescent phases of COVID-19. The samples were drawn from two sources: the first 160 participants of the ongoing ImmuneRACE study, and approximately 1,300 subjects contributed by 6 global collaborators. The prospective study material was composed of cDNA or gDNA derived from T cells, B-cell-depleted T cells, or PBMCs. Where available, HLA class I and class II types were taken from metadata supplied by the sample provider and were not determined by assay-based typing. The repertoires were released in a freely available public database meant as a resource for research on the immune response to SARS-CoV-2. Nearly every sample came with metadata listing a de-identified subject ID, COVID-19 status, age in years and sex. Deeply sampled blood TCRbeta repertoires from subjects exposed to, actively infected with, or recovered from COVID-19 were included in the dataset. Study-level results and caveats: How much clinical and demographic metadata was included differed by source and by participant, and the metadata was provided uncurated.

V is clipped by 1 base and J by 8 bases, and the sequence between their germline boundaries is 15 bases long. Looking up the germline V gene yields CDR1 SGHRS and CDR2 YFSETQ. The CDR3 has 15 amino acids, counting the end cysteine and phenylalanine. Only the CDR3 DNA is retained, 45 bases long and in frame from the first base. A remark on this clone: The antigen this receptor binds is unknown. One base away there is no much larger clone; base qualities are not given.

The collaborating institutions used their own protocols to collect whole blood in K2EDTA tubes. For TCRbeta analysis, collaborator samples were shipped as frozen whole blood, as isolated PBMCs, or as DNA extracted from either sample type. The immunoSEQ Assay, a bias-controlled multiplex PCR, was used to amplify TCRbeta CDR3 regions from genomic DNA. The source study handled its data this way. Within the assay, amplification of reference gene primers was used to estimate how many nucleated cells each sample contained. Sequence reads were collapsed and filtered to measure the absolute abundance of every unique TCRbeta CDR3 rearrangement. For each sample, productive Simpson clonality was calculated as the square root of Simpson's diversity index over productive rearrangements. The immuneACCESS repertoire file appears here via TCRdb, limited to in-frame rearrangements. These files lack a portion of the clones; in checked studies, under half of the deficit traces to unresolved V genes, and the cause of the others is not known. That table is the source of V, J and clone size, and D and trimming were worked out from the DNA. Here the sample has some 87,000 clones; 80% to 90% occur a single time. The ten largest clones represent 10% to 15% of the sample.

The sequence links TRBV5-1 to TRBJ1-4; the D gene is possibly TRBD1, with 5 bases matching. The sequence was obtained from a human donor in a cohort sampled during active COVID-19. Sequencing input: peripheral blood. The nucleotide sequence reads as follows: TGCGCCAGCAGCTTGTCGACAGCGTTCACCGAAAAACTGTTTTTT. This codes for CASSLSTAFTEKLFF.